This T cell receptor beta chain came from a study of blood T cells in healthy people across ages. General study findings and limits: Comparison with aged donors showed that long-lived donors had more naive CD4+ cells and higher diversity.

In its sample, this clonotype was seen a few times. Antigen: not known. The germline CDR1 and CDR2 sequences are SNHLY and FYNNEI. The CDR3 is 14 residues long. V was trimmed by 6 bases and J by 4 bases, leaving 15 bases between them. Combining a sample-barcoded 5' primer with a J-beta primer mix, a second PCR ran for about 7 to 12 cycles. TCRdb re-analysed the 5' RACE reads in MiXCR, keeping a single row per CDR3 protein. Of 1 million to 1.2 million distinct CDR3 sequences detected, around two fifths appear once; the ten largest clones hold under 15%. J is TRBJ1-1 and V is TRBV2; D may be TRBD1 (5 bases). The receptor was isolated from a man between 18 and 35 years old in good health. The sequencing input was blood. CDR3 loop: CASRVDGGVTEAFF. For the CDR3, the DNA is TGTGCCAGCAGGGTCGACGGGGGGGTCACTGAAGCTTTCTTT.